This section outlines one T cell receptor beta chain sequence together with its context. Its matching antigen is unknown. Method: immunoSEQ multiplex PCR; TCRdb's copy keeps in-frame clones and lacks some. This table has 15,000 to 20,000 clones, around 82% appearing once. This entry comes from a study of PD-1 blockade in classical Hodgkin lymphoma. Study as a whole: Patients were given intravenous nivolumab, 3 mg/kg, every 2 weeks. Points from the study as a whole: Complete responders started with a diversity level that resembled newly diagnosed patients at baseline. Only CD4+ TCR diversity, not CD8+, had risen significantly by C4D1.

Germline CDR1 SGHTA, CDR2 FQGNSA. V lost 4 bases to trimming and J lost 5 bases; unmatched junction nucleotides: 4. The CDR3 has 13 amino acids. This sample's time point: cycle 4 day 1 (C4D1), after 6 weeks of nivolumab. Exposure to brentuximab vedotin varied, and each patient had relapsed following autologous stem cell transplantation. Complete response, partial response or progressive disease constituted the best response categories observed. The chain employs TRBV7-2 and TRBJ1-1, with 7 nucleotides matching TRBD1. The receptor's source is a human donor with classical Hodgkin lymphoma. The sample consisted of peripheral blood mononuclear cells (PBMCs), taken before the fourth cycle of nivolumab. The CDR3 DNA sequence: TGTGCCAGCAGCTCGCAACAGGGGACTGAAGCTTTCTTT. Its protein is CASSSQQGTEAFF.